These 19 T cell receptor beta chains share one sample of origin, sequenced in a study of cytomegalovirus exposure and HLA in healthy donors. In the PCR, 60 Vbeta and 13 Jbeta primers were used. Assay: immunoSEQ multiplex PCR; the TCRdb copy retains only in-frame clones and omits some. The sample lists about 110,000 clones; approximately 82% were seen once. The specimen was PBMCs. These receptors were collected from a man aged 30-40 years in good health and CMV-seropositive.

The chain couples TRBV11-2 to TRBJ1-6; the D gene is possibly TRBD1 (5 bases). Deletions cut 1 base from V and 9 bases from J, with 16 bases between. CDR3 length: 16 amino acids. The germline V gene has CDR1 SGHAT and CDR2 FQNNGV. CDR3 sequence: CASSLGRGREGSPLHF. The CDR3 nucleotides read TGTGCCAGCAGCTTAGGACGAGGCAGGGAGGGTTCACCCCTCCACTTT. Variable domain in full (rest from reference TRBV11-2 and TRBJ1-6): EAGVAQSPRYKIIEKRQSVAFWCNPISGHATLYWYQQILGQGPKLLIQFQNNGVVDDSQLPKDRFSAERLKGVDSTLKIQPAKLEDSAVYLCASSLGRGREGSPLHFGNGTRLTVT.

The chain joins TRBV11-3 to TRBJ1-1; D unclear. The CDR3 totals 13 residues. V lost 1 base and J lost 5, with 8 bases in between. Germline CDR1 and CDR2: SGHNT and YENEEA. In nucleotides, the CDR3 is TGTGCCAGCAGCTTAGGTCCCCGGACTGAAGCTTTCTTT. Amino acids: CASSLGPRTEAFF.

This clone occurred a few times. The chain has TRBV27 and TRBJ2-3; 7 nucleotides align to TRBD1. J was trimmed by 2 bases and V by 1 base; bases with no gene match: 9. Germline V gives CDR1 MNHEY, CDR2 SMNVEV (reference sequence). This CDR3 has 17 residues. This CDR3 reads CASSLFKVTGSTDTQYF. The CDR3 coding sequence is TGTGCCAGCAGTTTATTTAAGGTGACAGGGTCCACAGATACGCAGTATTTT.

The sample holds a few counts of this clone. The V gene is TRBV11-2, the J gene TRBJ2-7; perhaps TRBD2 as D (6 bases). This CDR3 contains 15 residues. From germline, CDR1 is SGHAT and CDR2 FQNNGV. V lost 0 bases, J lost 3 bases, and 12 bases lay in between. The CDR3 nucleotides read TGTGCCAGCAGCTTAGACGGGAGCATGAGCTACGAGCAGTACTTC. Protein sequence: CASSLDGSMSYEQYF.

The chain employs TRBV28 and TRBJ2-7, with TRBD2 identical over 11 bases. This CDR3 is 16 amino acids long. V lost 5 bases, J lost 7 bases, and 13 bases stayed unmatched. Germline CDR1 is MDHEN and CDR2 is SYDVKM. The CDR3 bases are TGTGCCAGCAGTCCGTTAATAGCGGGGGGGCCAGGAGAGCAGTACTTC. Encoded protein: CASSPLIAGGPGEQYF.

This chain joins TRBV28 and TRBJ1-2, with D perhaps matching TRBD1 (6 bases). Germline V gene lookup returns CDR1 MDHEN and CDR2 SYDVKM. Trimming removed 3 bases from V and 3 bases from J, with 11 bases in between. This CDR3 contains 14 residues. For the CDR3, the DNA is TGTGCCAGCAGTTTCGAGGACAGCGACTATGGCTACACCTTC. Its translation: CASSFEDSDYGYTF.

The V and J genes are TRBV11-3 and TRBJ2-5; 8 bases are a match to TRBD2. Germline values: CDR1 SGHNT, CDR2 YENEEA. The CDR3 has 15 residues. V was clipped by 4 bases and J by 5 bases; unmatched bases: 9. CDR3 sequence: CASSSSGTSMETQYF. For the CDR3, the DNA is TGTGCCAGCAGCTCGTCCGGGACTAGTATGGAGACCCAGTACTTC.

Only a few counts were recorded for this clone. The V gene is TRBV28, the J gene TRBJ1-2; possibly TRBD1 for D (6 bases). The germline V and J ends were trimmed by 2 bases and 6 bases, with 13 bases remaining between them. Germline V CDR1 and CDR2: MDHEN, SYDVKM. This CDR3 region has 14 residues. The DNA of the CDR3 is TGTGCCAGCAGTTTACCGACAGGACCACATGGCTACACCTTC. This translates into CASSLPTGPHGYTF.

The CDR3 coding sequence is TGTGCCAGCAGCCCACCCTCCAGGGTAGGAGAGACCCAGTACTTC. This translates into CASSPPSRVGETQYF. The chain has TRBV7-8 and TRBJ2-5; possibly TRBD1 for D (5 bases). The germline V and J ends were trimmed by 5 bases and 4 bases, with 17 bases remaining between them. CDR3 size: 15 residues. Per germline, CDR1 SGHVS and CDR2 FQNEAQ.

V is TRBV25-1 and J is TRBJ2-7; 7 nucleotides line up with TRBD2. This CDR3 contains 14 residues. J was trimmed by 10 bases and V by 6 bases; bases with no gene match: 15. Germline V gene lookup returns CDR1 MGHDK and CDR2 SYGVNS. The CDR3 spells CASRPGGIATEQYF. Here the CDR3 DNA reads TGTGCCAGCAGACCCGGGGGGATCGCTACGGAACAGTACTTC.

V usage is TRBV19 and J usage is TRBJ1-2; D unresolved. This CDR3 has 17 residues. V lost 2 bases to trimming and J lost 4 bases, with 20 bases between them. In germline, CDR1 is LNHDA, CDR2 SQIVND (reference sequence). The CDR3, as DNA: TGTGCCAGTAGTATAAATCGAGGCCCCGCGGGCGGCTATGGCTACACCTTC. Translated, it gives CASSINRGPAGGYGYTF.

The chain uses TRBV4-1 and TRBJ2-7; possibly TRBD1 for D (6 bases). CDR1 and CDR2 from the germline V gene are MGHRA and YSYEKL. The CDR3 sequence is 13 residues long. Between the trimmed V and J ends, which lost 3 bases and 3 bases, there was a span of 9 bases. The CDR3 region has the DNA TGCGCCAGCAGCCATTGGGACAACTACGAGCAGTACTTC. Its translation is CASSHWDNYEQYF.

This clone has only one observation. This chain connects TRBV10-3 to TRBJ1-2; weak D call: TRBD1 (6 bases). CDR1 and CDR2 from the germline V gene are ENHRY and SYGVKD. The CDR3 loop spans 13 amino acids. The V end was cut by 6 bases, the J end by 8 bases, with 16 bases between. This CDR3 reads CAIREQGLRGYTF. The DNA of the CDR3 is TGTGCCATCAGGGAACAGGGTTTAAGGGGCTACACCTTC.

V usage is TRBV11-2 and J usage is TRBJ2-1; D unclear. Trimming cost V 4 bases and J 0 bases, with 10 bases left between them. Germline lookup yields CDR1 SGHAT and CDR2 FQNNGV. This CDR3 is built from 15 residues. CDR3 sequence reads: CASSSAAASYNEQFF. The CDR3 nucleotides read TGTGCCAGCAGCTCCGCTGCGGCCTCCTACAATGAGCAGTTCTTC.

The CDR3 nucleotides are TGTGCCAGCAGCTTCCTATCGGAGGACTCACCCCTCCACTTT. Residues: CASSFLSEDSPLHF. J is TRBJ1-6 and V is TRBV7-9; D gene unclear. The germline V and J ends were trimmed by 3 bases and 10 bases, with 13 bases remaining between them. The CDR3 has 14 amino acids. Per germline, CDR1 SEHNR and CDR2 FQNEAQ (reference sequence).

The genes are TRBV2 and TRBJ1-3, with 10 bases lining up with TRBD1. The CDR3 totals 15 residues. V was pared by 6 bases and J by 2 bases, with 4 bases of the junction left unmatched. Germline V gives CDR1 SNHLY, CDR2 FYNNEI. The CDR3 sequence: CASRGTGEAGNTIYF. CDR3 in DNA: TGTGCCAGCAGGGGGACAGGGGAGGCTGGAAACACCATATATTTT.

This chain uses TRBV7-9 with TRBJ2-7, with TRBD1 as a possible D gene (5 bases). The CDR3 extends over 16 amino acids. V dropped 5 bases and J dropped 0 bases, with 17 bases sitting between them. CDR1 is SEHNR and CDR2 is FQNEAQ in the germline V gene (reference sequence). The CDR3 protein is CASSGEGAGYSYEQYF. As DNA, the CDR3 is TGTGCCAGCAGCGGGGAAGGGGCAGGGTACTCCTACGAGCAGTACTTC.

The chain has TRBV2 and TRBJ1-2, with D maybe TRBD1 (6 bases). Per the germline V gene, CDR1 is SNHLY and CDR2 is FYNNEI. The V end was cut by 4 bases, the J end by 0 bases, with 12 bases between. This CDR3 is 15 amino acids long. The chain's CDR3 is CASSVRDTANYGYTF. The DNA for the CDR3 is TGTGCCAGCAGTGTCCGGGACACAGCTAACTATGGCTACACCTTC. Full variable domain (outside the CDR3, taken from reference TRBV2 and TRBJ1-2): EPEVTQTPSHQVTQMGQEVILRCVPISNHLYFYWYRQILGQKVEFLVSFYNNEISEKSEIFDDQFSVERPDGSNFTLKIRSTKLEDSAMYFCASSVRDTANYGYTFGSGTRLTVV.

This clone was detected only a few times. J is TRBJ1-3 and V is TRBV5-1; possibly TRBD1 for D (6 bases). The CDR3 length is 15 residues. Germline V CDR1 and CDR2: SGHRS, YFSETQ. Trimming shortened V by 4 bases and J by 0 bases, and 11 bases separated the two germline ends. CDR3 nucleotide sequence: TGCGCCAGCAGCGACTCAGGGGACTCTGGAAACACCATATATTTT. Protein sequence: CASSDSGDSGNTIYF.